These T cell receptor beta chains were read from a single sample in a study of Ad26.COV2.S vaccination and SARS-CoV-2 variants. Sequencing used immunoSEQ multiplex PCR; TCRdb keeps in-frame clones, though not all of them. The data contain 380,000 or so clones, 65% to 90% of them singletons. The sequencing here drew on peripheral blood, taken in a trial of Ad26.COV2.S vaccine versus placebo. The receptors originated from a person aged 18 to 59 who received the Ad26.COV2.S COVID-19 vaccine or a placebo. The CDR3 runs from the conserved cysteine through the conserved F or W. D genes are given only for firm matches. Some rows have no size entry. The others give once, few or many, or a class for an expanded clone.

TRBJ2-2 TRBD2 . TRBV10-2 TGCGCCAGCAGCGAAACTAGCGGCGGGGAGCTGTTTTTT CASSETSGGELFF
TRBJ2-5 . . TRBV2 TGTGCCAGCAGCTACCAAGAGACCCAGTACTTC CASSYQETQYF
TRBJ1-5 . . TRBV3-1/TRBV3-2 TGTGCCAGCAGCCAAGTGGATAGCAATCAGCCCCAGCATTTT CASSQVDSNQPQHF
TRBJ1-2 . . TRBV28 TGTGCCAGCAGTTTATACGCTGCGGATGGCTACACCTTC CASSLYAADGYTF
TRBJ2-1 . once TRBV20-1 TGCAGTGCTCCCCTAAGGTGGCAGTTCTTC CSAPLRWQFF
TRBJ1-1 TRBD1 . TRBV5-6 TGTGCCAGCAGCTTGGGCCCAGGGGGCAGGAACACTGAAGCTTTCTTT CASSLGPGGRNTEAFF
TRBJ1-2 . . TRBV2 TGTGCCAGCAGCCTACAGATTTCAGCTGGCTACACCTTC CASSLQISAGYTF
TRBJ2-7 . once TRBV2 TGTGCCAGCAGTGAGGGACACCCAACCTACGAGCAGTACTTC CASSEGHPTYEQYF
TRBJ2-5 . . TRBV4-3 TGCGCCAGCAGCCAAGATTTTGGCTACCAAGAGACCCAGTACTTC CASSQDFGYQETQYF
TRBJ1-4 . . TRBV28 TGTGCCAGCAGTTTAGGAGGGCGCGGTGAAAAACTGTTTTTT CASSLGGRGEKLFF
TRBJ2-1 TRBD2 once TRBV4-1 TGCGCCAGCAGCCAAGATAGAAGCGGGGTTATGAATGAGCAGTTCTTC CASSQDRSGVMNEQFF
TRBJ2-1 TRBD2 . TRBV5-1 TGCGCCAGCAGACTGCTTAGCGGGGGGAACTCCTACAATGAGCAGTTCTTC CASRLLSGGNSYNEQFF
TRBJ1-4 . . TRBV18 TGTGCCAGCTCACCACCGGGTAGGGAAAAACTGTTTTTT CASSPPGREKLFF
TRBJ2-1 TRBD1 . TRBV14 TGTGCCAGCAGCCCCCGGACAGGGGGTTACAATGAGCAGTTCTTC CASSPRTGGYNEQFF
TRBJ1-1 . once TRBV6-5 TGTGCCAGCAGTTGGCACACTGGCGGCGTGAACACTGAAGCTTTCTTT CASSWHTGGVNTEAFF
TRBJ2-7 . few TRBV10-2 TGCGCCAGCAGTGAGTGGAGCAGGGAGGACGAGCAGTACTTC CASSEWSREDEQYF